The rows below give T cell receptor beta chains drawn from one sample of a study of cytomegalovirus exposure and HLA in healthy donors. Profiling relied on immunoSEQ multiplex PCR, and the TCRdb table lists in-frame clones only, not all of them. The sample comprises 200,000 or so clones, roughly 87% of which are singletons, and about 0.21% rests with the top ten. The sequenced material came from PBMCs. These receptors were taken from a girl under two years old in good health and CMV-seronegative. Both conserved end residues are part of each CDR3. A D gene is named only where the DNA matches it firmly. For some rows the clone size is stated as once, few or many, or as a class when expanded; others skip it.

TRBV2,TRBJ2-2,-,-,CASSPMRVGELFF,TGTGCCAGCAGTCCTATGAGGGTCGGGGAGCTGTTTTTT
TRBV4-1,TRBJ1-3,-,TRBD1,CASSRPGQGRENTIYF,TGCGCCAGCAGCCGCCCGGGACAGGGGCGGGAAAACACCATATATTTT
TRBV5-1,TRBJ2-1,once,TRBD1,CASSPGQVNNEQFF,TGCGCCAGCAGCCCGGGACAGGTTAACAATGAGCAGTTCTTC
TRBV6-5,TRBJ2-7,-,TRBD2,CASSYASGSPFEQYF,TGTGCCAGCAGTTATGCCAGCGGGAGTCCTTTCGAGCAGTACTTC
TRBV7-8,TRBJ2-7,-,-,CASSLGDEDEQYF,TGTGCCAGCAGCTTAGGCGACGAGGACGAGCAGTACTTC
TRBV2,TRBJ2-7,-,-,CASSGGGDILGEQYF,TGTGCCAGCAGTGGGGGGGGCGATATATTGGGCGAGCAGTACTTC
TRBV6-6,TRBJ1-1,-,TRBD1,CASRIEILGQQAFF,TGTGCCAGCAGAATAGAAATACTGGGACAGCAAGCTTTCTTT
TRBV6-1,TRBJ1-2,-,-,CASSDYPGQSHGYTF,TGTGCCAGCAGTGACTACCCCGGACAATCCCATGGCTACACCTTC
TRBV4-2,TRBJ2-3,few,TRBD2,CASSQHELSGGVEDTQYF,TGTGCCAGCAGCCAACATGAATTAAGCGGGGGGGTAGAAGATACGCAGTATTTT
TRBV5-1,TRBJ1-2,few,TRBD1,CASSFSGQINYGYTF,TGCGCCAGCAGCTTCTCGGGACAGATAAACTATGGCTACACCTTC
TRBV27,TRBJ1-4,-,-,CASSPQQGPTNEKLFF,TGTGCCAGCAGTCCGCAACAGGGCCCAACTAATGAAAAACTGTTTTTT
TRBV30,TRBJ2-3,-,TRBD2,CAWSGLAGDSVTDTQYF,TGTGCCTGGAGTGGTCTAGCGGGAGACTCGGTAACTGATACGCAGTATTTT
TRBV7-2,TRBJ2-1,-,TRBD2,CASSSPQRERNEQFF,TGTGCCAGCAGCTCCCCCCAGCGGGAGCGGAATGAGCAGTTCTTC
TRBV10-3,TRBJ2-7,-,TRBD2,CAIAGTSGLYEQYF,TGTGCCATTGCCGGGACTAGCGGACTATACGAGCAGTACTTC
TRBV5-1,TRBJ2-5,-,TRBD1,CASSLAGTEETQYF,TGCGCCAGCAGCTTGGCCGGGACAGAAGAGACCCAGTACTTC
TRBV5-1,TRBJ1-1,-,-,CASSLSRRGNTEAFF,TGCGCCAGCAGCTTGAGCCGCAGGGGGAACACTGAAGCTTTCTTT
TRBV7-2,TRBJ1-2,-,TRBD1,CASSLDGRTGSSCTF,TGTGCCAGCAGCTTAGATGGAAGGACAGGGTCGTCATGCACCTTC
TRBV4-1,TRBJ2-1,once,TRBD2,CASSHPGGLAGGSNEQFF,TGCGCCAGCAGCCACCCGGGCGGTCTAGCGGGAGGAAGTAATGAGCAGTTCTTC
TRBV7-8,TRBJ1-1,-,-,CASSLGGGNTEAFF,TGTGCCAGCAGCTTGGGAGGGGGGAACACTGAAGCTTTCTTT
TRBV4-2,TRBJ1-3,-,TRBD1,CASSQDPTRGPGNTIYF,TGTGCCAGCAGCCAAGACCCTACCAGGGGGCCTGGAAACACCATATATTTT
TRBV28,TRBJ2-7,-,-,CASSLLLTNYEQYF,TGTGCCAGCAGTTTATTACTCACAAACTACGAGCAGTACTTC
TRBV4-1,TRBJ1-3,few,-,CASRLRDNSGNTIYF,TGCGCCAGCAGACTCCGGGACAACTCTGGAAACACCATATATTTT
TRBV7-2,TRBJ2-7,-,TRBD2,CASSLAGGGTYEQYF,TGTGCCAGCAGCTTAGCGGGCGGGGGAACCTACGAGCAGTACTTC
TRBV27,TRBJ1-1,-,TRBD1,CASSGNRGHTEAFF,TGTGCCAGCAGTGGGAACAGGGGACACACTGAAGCTTTCTTT
TRBV11-2,TRBJ2-6,-,TRBD1,CASSLVGTGTGANVLTF,TGTGCCAGCAGCTTAGTAGGGACAGGGACTGGGGCCAACGTCCTGACTTTC
TRBV7-8,TRBJ2-2,-,TRBD1,CASTHGQATGELFF,TGTGCCAGCACCCACGGACAGGCCACCGGGGAGCTGTTTTTT
TRBV13,TRBJ1-2,-,TRBD1,CASSPTGSGYGYTF,TGTGCCAGCAGCCCGACAGGGTCGGGCTATGGCTACACCTTC
TRBV4-3,TRBJ2-5,once,TRBD2,CASSQDSAGGGETQYF,TGCGCCAGCAGCCAAGACTCAGCGGGAGGGGGGGAGACCCAGTACTTC
TRBV7-9,TRBJ1-6,-,-,CASSSTGSENSPLHF,TGTGCCAGCAGCTCAACAGGGTCTGAGAATTCACCCCTCCACTTT
TRBV7-9,TRBJ2-5,once,TRBD1,CSSSLTGGEETQYF,TGTTCCAGCAGCCTAACAGGGGGCGAAGAGACCCAGTACTTC
TRBV4-1,TRBJ2-4,-,TRBD2,CASSQGLVAKNIQYF,TGCGCCAGCAGCCAGGGACTAGTAGCCAAAAACATTCAGTACTTC
TRBV7-6,TRBJ2-7,-,TRBD1,CASSTGTGVHEQYF,TGTGCCAGCAGCACCGGGACAGGGGTCCACGAGCAGTACTTC
TRBV7-6,TRBJ2-1,-,-,CASSLWADEQFF,TGTGCCAGCAGCTTATGGGCCGATGAGCAGTTCTTC
TRBV15,TRBJ1-4,-,-,CATSRQVATNEKLFF,TGTGCCACCAGTAGACAGGTCGCAACTAATGAAAAACTGTTTTTT
TRBV9,TRBJ2-7,-,TRBD2,CASSLAGDTYEQYF,TGTGCCAGCAGCCTAGCGGGGGATACCTACGAGCAGTACTTC
TRBV6-5,TRBJ1-1,-,TRBD1,CASRPGQLNTEAFF,TGTGCCAGCAGACCGGGACAGTTGAACACTGAAGCTTTCTTT
TRBV5-6,TRBJ1-2,-,TRBD1,CASSPGTGVGLATF,TGTGCCAGCAGCCCCGGGACAGGGGTTGGGTTGGCGACCTTC
TRBV7-9,TRBJ1-2,-,-,CSSSLAAEVNGYTF,TGTTCCAGCAGCTTAGCCGCAGAAGTCAATGGCTACACCTTC
TRBV25-1,TRBJ2-2,-,TRBD2,CASRGTSGFTGELFF,TGTGCCAGCAGAGGGACTAGCGGTTTCACCGGGGAGCTGTTTTTT
TRBV9,TRBJ2-3,few,-,CASSVPWGGEADTQYF,TGTGCCAGCAGCGTACCCTGGGGAGGCGAGGCAGATACGCAGTATTTT
TRBV18,TRBJ2-1,-,-,CASSFLQGGSYNEQFF,TGTGCCAGCTCATTTCTCCAGGGGGGCTCCTACAATGAGCAGTTCTTC
TRBV25-1,TRBJ2-1,few,TRBD2,CASVGSGSSYNEQFF,TGTGCCAGCGTCGGGAGCGGGAGCTCCTACAATGAGCAGTTCTTC
TRBV14,TRBJ2-7,-,-,CASSQDLFWGEQYF,TGTGCCAGCAGCCAAGATCTTTTTTGGGGCGAGCAGTACTTC
TRBV29-1,TRBJ1-1,-,TRBD1,CSVIGQGNTEAFF,TGCAGCGTTATCGGACAGGGGAACACTGAAGCTTTCTTT
TRBV27,TRBJ2-7,-,-,CASSLNTKRIYEQYF,TGTGCCAGCAGTTTAAACACAAAGAGGATCTACGAGCAGTACTTC